Listed here are 27 T cell receptor beta chains from one sample, sequenced in a study of CD8+ T cells in alopecia areata. RNA extraction was followed by reverse transcription into cDNA, which acted as the sequencing template. Using immunoSEQ multiplex PCR, the repertoire was profiled, and TCRdb retains in-frame clones only, with some absent. The repertoire includes 150,000 to 200,000 clones, around 54% of them detected once, and about 4.9% sits in the top ten. The sequenced sample consisted of CD4+ T cells sorted from blood. The receptors originated from a human donor in good health.

V and J are TRBV4-2 and TRBJ2-7; D is perhaps TRBD1 (5 bases). The CDR3 has 15 amino acids. The V gene lost 0 bases and the J gene lost 6 bases, with 15 bases spanning the gap. The V gene's germline CDR1 is LGHNA and CDR2 YNFKEQ. CDR3 sequence: CASSQEAGGAGEQYF. The CDR3 DNA is TGTGCCAGCAGCCAAGAGGCAGGTGGGGCTGGCGAGCAGTACTTC.

This chain joins TRBV21-1 and TRBJ1-1; TRBD1 was called by the table and not checked on the DNA. TRBV21-1 is marked as a pseudogene. The CDR3 is 12 amino acids. The CDR3 reads CASTNRTAEAFF. The CDR3 nucleotides are TGTGCCAGCACAAACAGGACAGCTGAAGCTTTCTTT.

This clone was observed a handful of times. CDR3 in DNA: TGTGCCATCAGTGAGTTACAGGAGGGCAAGCAGTACTTC. Its protein product is CAISELQEGKQYF. The V call is TRBV10-3, the J call TRBJ2-7; possible D gene TRBD2, 6 bases. With 1 base removed from V and 8 bases from J, the gap between germline ends came to 12 bases. Germline CDR1 is ENHRY and CDR2 is SYGVKD. The CDR3 is made up of 13 amino acids.

The chain carries TRBV29-1 and TRBJ1-1; D not certain. CDR1 and CDR2 from the germline V gene are SQVTM and ANQGSEA. The length of the CDR3 is 13 residues. With 8 bases removed from V and 4 bases from J, the gap between germline ends came to 17 bases. As DNA, the CDR3 is TGCAGCTTTCGGATACAGAGTTCCACTGAAGCTTTCTTT. This sequence encodes CSFRIQSSTEAFF.

A few counts support this clone. J is TRBJ2-5 and V is TRBV7-2; D is perhaps TRBD2 (5 bases). Trimming took 0 bases from V and 5 from J, leaving 10 bases between them. The CDR3 is 14 residues long. CDR1 and CDR2 (germline): SGHTA, FQGNSA. In DNA, the CDR3 is TGTGCCAGCAGCTTAGCGGGAGCAGGCGAGACCCAGTACTTC. Protein sequence: CASSLAGAGETQYF.

This clone was seen more than once but under ten times. DNA of the CDR3: TGTGCCAGCATGATTTCCAGGAACAATGAGCAGTTCTTC. Translated, it gives CASMISRNNEQFF. The chain recombines TRBV16 with TRBJ2-1; unclear D gene. Trimming left V 7 bases short and J 5 bases short, with 12 bases between. This CDR3 spans 13 amino acids. Germline V lookup: CDR1 KGHSY, CDR2 FQNENV. The complete variable domain, with remaining parts taken from reference TRBV16 and TRBJ2-1, reads GEEVAQTPKHLVRGEGQKAKLYCAPIKGHSYVFWYQQVLKNEFKFLISFQNENVFDETGMPKERFSAKCLPNSPCSLEIQATKLEDSAVYFCASMISRNNEQFFGPGTRLTVL.

The rearrangement links TRBV28 to TRBJ1-1; D is unclear. This CDR3 has 10 amino acids. Trimming cost V 10 bases and J 6 bases, with 9 bases left between them. The germline gives CDR1 MDHEN, CDR2 SYDVKM. CDR3 sequence reads: CATGWAEAFF. The CDR3 DNA is TGTGCCACGGGTTGGGCTGAAGCTTTCTTT. The variable domain in full, completed from reference TRBV28 and TRBJ1-1, reads DVKVTQSSRYLVKRTGEKVFLECVQDMDHENMFWYRQDPGLGLRLIYFSYDVKMKEKGDIPEGYSVSREKKERFSLILESASTNQTSMYLCATGWAEAFFGQGTRLTVV.

V and J are TRBV27 and TRBJ2-7; 9 nucleotides match TRBD2. The V gene end was trimmed by 4 bases and the J gene end by 4 bases; junction bases not matched to a gene: 5. The CDR3 covers 14 residues. Germline V gives CDR1 MNHEY, CDR2 SMNVEV (reference sequence). CDR3 sequence: CASSSKREAYEQYF. The CDR3, as DNA: TGTGCCAGCAGTTCGAAGCGGGAGGCGTACGAGCAGTACTTC.

This chain uses TRBV12-2 with TRBJ2-3; TRBD1, the table's D call, was not compared with the DNA. TRBV12-2 is a known pseudogene. The CDR3 is made up of 14 amino acids. The chain's CDR3 is CASRLNRGADTQYF. The DNA for the CDR3 is TGTGCAAGTCGCTTAAACAGGGGGGCAGATACGCAGTATTTT.

With regard to this clone: An end of the junction differs from the germline gene, which may be a read error. This chain links TRBV20-1 with TRBJ2-7, with 7 bases fitting TRBD1. The V gene's germline CDR1 is DFQATT and CDR2 SNEGSKA (reference sequence). The CDR3 spans 8 residues. CDR3 region: CSVGQRDF. CDR3 nucleotides: TGCAGTGTGGGACAGAGAGACTTC.

The rearrangement joins TRBV7-2 to TRBJ2-2; D unresolved. This CDR3 has 16 amino acids. The germline gives CDR1 SGHTA, CDR2 FQGNSA. V lost 0 bases and J 5 bases, leaving 13 bases between the germline ends. The CDR3 region has the DNA TGTGCCAGCAGCTTAGCACACCAGACTTGGACCGGGGAGCTGTTTTTT. It yields the protein CASSLAHQTWTGELFF. Full variable domain (missing parts from reference TRBV7-2 and TRBJ2-2): GAGVSQSPSNKVTEKGKDVELRCDPISGHTALYWYRQSLGQGLEFLIYFQGNSAPDKSGLPSDRFSAERTGGSVSTLTIQRTQQEDSAVYLCASSLAHQTWTGELFFGEGSRLTVL.

Within the sample, this clone is medium-sized. The chain couples TRBV5-4 to TRBJ2-1; TRBD1 agrees at 7 bases. Germline assignment: CDR1 SGHNT and CDR2 YYREEE (reference sequence). V gave up 4 bases and J gave up 3 bases; unmatched junction bases: 7. The CDR3 has 15 amino acids. CDR3 residues: CASSEGQTRYNEQFF. Here the CDR3 DNA reads TGTGCCAGCAGCGAGGGACAGACTCGCTACAATGAGCAGTTCTTC.

V gene TRBV5-1 combines with J gene TRBJ1-1; 7 positions agree with TRBD1. CDR1 and CDR2 (germline): SGHRS, YFSETQ. The ends lost 0 bases at V and 1 base at J; junction bases unmatched: 0. The CDR3 consists of 14 residues. The CDR3 DNA follows: TGCGCCAGCAGCTTGGAGGGGGCGAACACTGAAGCTTTCTTT. The encoded protein is CASSLEGANTEAFF.

Many counts were recorded for this clone. The chain is built from TRBV6-6 and TRBJ2-2; D gene uncertain. The germline V gene encodes CDR1 MNHNY and CDR2 SVGAGI (reference sequence). The CDR3 runs 13 residues. V dropped 6 bases and J dropped 0 bases, with 5 bases sitting between them. In DNA, the CDR3 is TGTGCCAGCAGGGAAGCGAACACCGGGGAGCTGTTTTTT. Its protein is CASREANTGELFF.

V usage is TRBV4-1 and J usage is TRBJ1-4; D perhaps matches TRBD1 (5 bases). V was cut by 5 bases and J by 8 bases, with 15 bases left in between. This CDR3 comprises 14 residues. Germline CDR1 MGHRA, CDR2 YSYEKL. The CDR3 DNA is TGCGCCAGCAGCTCACCCGGGACGCGGGAAAAACTGTTTTTT. This sequence encodes CASSSPGTREKLFF.

This rearrangement joins TRBV4-1 to TRBJ2-3; tentatively, D is TRBD1 or TRBD2 (5 bases each). V lost 2 bases to trimming and J lost 0 bases, with 9 bases between them. Germline values: CDR1 MGHRA, CDR2 YSYEKL. The CDR3 is made up of 15 amino acids. This chain's CDR3 is CASSQRGGSTDTQYF. The CDR3 nucleotides are TGCGCCAGCAGCCAAAGGGGCGGGAGCACAGATACGCAGTATTTT.

This clone was seen more than once but under ten times. The genes are TRBV6-5 and TRBJ2-1, with D hard to call. The germline V gene encodes CDR1 MNHEY and CDR2 SVGAGI. Trimming pared 5 bases from V and 5 bases from J, leaving 7 bases between. CDR3 length equals 12 residues. CDR3 nucleotides: TGTGCCAGCAGTAACTTTAACAATGAGCAGTTCTTC. The encoded protein is CASSNFNNEQFF.

This chain connects TRBV4-1 to TRBJ2-7, with no clear D. Trimming removed 1 base from V and 3 bases from J, with 7 bases in between. The length of the CDR3 is 13 residues. The germline V gene encodes CDR1 MGHRA and CDR2 YSYEKL. In DNA form, the CDR3 reads TGCGCCAGCAGCCAAGCACGGGTCTACGAGCAGTACTTC. It codes for CASSQARVYEQYF.

A single count supports this clone. Other nucleotide sequences from this sample produce the same CDR3. The J gene is TRBJ1-5, the V gene TRBV6-1, with 10 positions matching TRBD1. The trim removed 4 bases at V and 4 bases at J, leaving 1 base unmatched. This CDR3 contains 14 residues. In germline, CDR1 is MNHNS, CDR2 SASEGT. CDR3 sequence: CASSGQGANQPQHF. The CDR3 coding sequence is TGTGCCAGCAGTGGACAGGGGGCTAATCAGCCCCAGCATTTT.

This clone has just a few counts. CDR3 nucleotide sequence: TGTGCCAGCAGTTCCTTAGGGTATACGCAGTATTTT. Protein: CASSSLGYTQYF. The V and J genes are TRBV27 and TRBJ2-3; no clear D. This CDR3 contains 12 residues. Trimming stripped 4 bases from V and 7 bases from J, with 9 bases between. Germline values: CDR1 MNHEY, CDR2 SMNVEV (reference sequence).

The V and J genes are TRBV19 and TRBJ1-5; TRBD1 might be the D (6 bases). The CDR3 is made up of 15 amino acids. From germline, CDR1 is LNHDA and CDR2 SQIVND (reference sequence). The germline V and J ends were trimmed by 7 bases and 0 bases, with 13 bases remaining between them. CDR3 nucleotides: TGTGCCAGTAAAGCGGGCAGGGGTAGCAATCAGCCCCAGCATTTT. It is translated as CASKAGRGSNQPQHF.

The rearrangement joins TRBV11-2 to TRBJ2-7, with D uncertain. CDR1 and CDR2 (germline): SGHAT, FQNNGV. V dropped 4 bases and J dropped 4 bases, with 11 bases sitting between them. This CDR3 is built from 13 residues. The CDR3 sequence is CASSSNWSYEQYF. CDR3 nucleotide sequence: TGTGCCAGCAGCTCCAACTGGTCTTACGAGCAGTACTTC.

This clone was seen just once. The chain carries TRBV5-1 and TRBJ1-4; D call uncertain. Germline CDR1 is SGHRS and CDR2 is YFSETQ. Trimming took 4 bases from V and 0 from J, leaving 7 bases between them. The CDR3 consists of 14 residues. CDR3 sequence: CASSPTSTNEKLFF. CDR3 in DNA: TGCGCCAGCAGCCCCACATCAACTAATGAAAAACTGTTTTTT.

The V and J genes are TRBV27 and TRBJ2-7; 12 nucleotides agree with TRBD1. The CDR3 sequence is 16 residues long. Per germline, CDR1 MNHEY and CDR2 SMNVEV (reference sequence). Unmatched junction bases numbered 13, after V lost 6 bases and J lost 7 bases. In DNA form, the CDR3 reads TGTGCCAGCAGCCTTTCGTTGGGACAGGGGGCTGGAGAGCAGTACTTC. Protein product: CASSLSLGQGAGEQYF.

This clone was seen only once. This sequence joins TRBV2 and TRBJ1-2; D uncertain. V was pared by 8 bases and J by 6 bases, with 19 bases between. The CDR3 runs 14 residues. Germline V gene sequence: CDR1 SNHLY, CDR2 FYNNEI. CDR3 loop: CASSLDRSSDGYTF. The CDR3 nucleotides are TGTGCCAGCTCGTTGGACCGATCCTCGGATGGCTACACCTTC.

This chain joins TRBV5-1 and TRBJ2-2, with 10 bases lining up with TRBD2. The CDR3 consists of 15 residues. V trimming: 4 bases; J trimming: 3 bases; junction bases outside the gene matches: 3. Per germline, CDR1 SGHRS and CDR2 YFSETQ. In DNA, the CDR3 is TGCGCCAGCAGCCCTAGCGGGAGCGACACCGGGGAGCTGTTTTTT. Its translation: CASSPSGSDTGELFF.

This clone was counted only a few times. This chain uses TRBV10-3 with TRBJ1-5; 7 bases are a match to TRBD1. Germline-derived CDR1 and CDR2 are ENHRY and SYGVKD. There are 14 residues in the CDR3. With 10 bases clipped from V and 5 bases from J, the junction kept 11 bases outside the gene matches. CDR3 in amino acids: CATNTGVRDQPQHF. CDR3 DNA sequence: TGTGCCACAAACACAGGGGTCCGGGATCAGCCCCAGCATTTT.